This TCR beta chain was obtained from a study of T cell repertoires in cytomegalovirus infection. Study overall: Public TCR beta signature analysis indicated the presence of both CMV infection and matching HLA type.

Concerning this clonotype itself: Its specificity is not known.

MiXCR, run by TCRdb on the reads, gives a single entry per CDR3 protein. The repertoire consists of about 270,000 distinct CDR3 sequences, with roughly a fifth occurring once and the leading ten covering roughly 19%. In germline, CDR1 is LNHDA, CDR2 SQIVND (reference sequence). This CDR3 is built from 13 residues. V was trimmed by 2 bases and J by 5 bases, leaving 8 bases between them. The V gene is TRBV19, the J gene TRBJ2-3, with D hard to call. Material: cultured PBMCs, obtained from culture after CMV antigen stimulation. This receptor was identified in a human donor in good health (CMV status not recorded). Some clones in this sample may be carry-over from other donors' samples. The CDR3 reads CASSIRERDTQYF. CDR3 sequence (DNA): TGTGCCAGTAGTATAAGGGAACGAGATACGCAGTATTTT. Supplemented by reference TRBV19 and TRBJ2-3, the full variable domain reads DGGITQSPKYLFRKEGQNVTLSCEQNLNHDAMYWYRQDPGQGLRLIYYSQIVNDFQKGDIAEGYSVSREKKESFPLTVTSAQKNPTAFYLCASSIRERDTQYFGPGTRLTVL.